In this sample, the clone carrying this T cell receptor (beta chain) turned up once. As yet, its antigen is unknown. The data derive from a study of human versus mouse CDR3 diversity and MHC coevolution. Looking at the study overall: Valid reads per sample ranged from about 0.6 x 10^7 to 1.7 x 10^7.

The CDR3 consists of 14 residues. V was clipped by 5 bases and J by 1 base, with 10 bases between them. Germline V gene lookup returns CDR1 SNHLY and CDR2 FYNNEI. Using immunoSEQ multiplex PCR, the repertoire was profiled, and TCRdb retains in-frame clones only, with some absent. The sample contains about 83,000 clones, 85% to 95% of which appear only once. Overall study findings and caveats: Compared with mice, human CDR3s carried more deletions and insertions on average.

Sorting isolated naive CD4 T cells lacking CD45RO and expressing CD62L. The genes are TRBV2 and TRBJ2-3; tentative D call: TRBD2 (5 bases). This TCR came from a person between 30 and 69 years old in good health. Sequenced sample: naive CD4+ T cells from blood. Sample subset: CD45RO-negative CD62L-positive naive CD4 T cells. CDR3 sequence: CASSLRAGTDTQYF. DNA of the CDR3: TGTGCCAGCAGTTTGAGGGCAGGCACAGATACGCAGTATTTT.